One and the same sample provided the 31 T cell receptor beta chains below, sequenced in a study of CD8+ T cells in alopecia areata. cDNA prepared by RNA extraction and subsequent reverse transcription served as the template for sequencing. Measured with immunoSEQ multiplex PCR; TCRdb has only the in-frame clones, and not every one. The profile covers roughly 60,000 clones, with 40% to 50% appearing a single time and approximately 50% taken by the ten largest. Material for sequencing was NKG2D-low CD8+ T cells sorted from blood. These receptors were obtained from a human donor with alopecia areata.

There are a few counts of this clone. V gene TRBV28 combines with J gene TRBJ2-3; 15 bases match TRBD2. This CDR3 region has 14 residues. V was clipped by 4 bases and J by 12 bases; unmatched bases: 5. Germline assignment: CDR1 MDHEN and CDR2 SYDVKM. The CDR3 reads CASSSGLAGGLQYF. CDR3 bases: TGTGCCAGCAGTTCGGGACTAGCGGGAGGATTACAGTATTTT.

This clone appeared once. The chain carries TRBV25-1 and TRBJ1-1; maybe TRBD1 (6 bases). The CDR3 covers 14 residues. CDR1 is MGHDK, CDR2 SYGVNS, per germline. Between the trimmed V and J ends, which lost 1 base and 6 bases, there was a span of 12 bases. CDR3 bases: TGTGCCAGCAGTGAATGGCGGGGGGGGCCTGAAGCTTTCTTT. Protein product: CASSEWRGGPEAFF.

This clone was found once. This chain uses TRBV28 with TRBJ2-5, with a possible D match to TRBD2 (5 bases). V was pared by 4 bases and J by 4 bases, with 13 bases between. Germline V CDR1 and CDR2: MDHEN, SYDVKM. The CDR3 extends over 14 amino acids. The CDR3 DNA follows: TGTGCCAGCAGTTCCCTGGGTGGGAGAGAGACCCAGTACTTC. Protein product: CASSSLGGRETQYF.

This clone was seen more than once but under ten times. V usage is TRBV29-1 and J usage is TRBJ2-7; TRBD2 is a possible D gene (6 bases). The V gene's germline CDR1 is SQVTM and CDR2 ANQGSEA. V was cut by 1 base and J by 3 bases, with 7 bases left in between. The CDR3 contains 12 residues. In nucleotides, the CDR3 is TGCAGCGTTGAAGGTAGCGGCTACGAGCAGTACTTC. Amino acid sequence: CSVEGSGYEQYF.

V usage is TRBV7-2 and J usage is TRBJ2-5; TRBD2 agrees at 8 bases. Germline values: CDR1 SGHTA, CDR2 FQGNSA. The V and J ends lost 5 bases and 7 bases, in that order; junction bases with no gene match: 18. The CDR3 length is 17 residues. The CDR3 nucleotides are TGTGCCAGCAGCCCTGGACTAGCCATGACGCATGGGGGGACCCAGTACTTC. It is translated as CASSPGLAMTHGGTQYF.

This chain joins TRBV14 and TRBJ2-3, with D unresolved. Per germline, CDR1 SGHDN and CDR2 FVKESK. The CDR3 runs to 13 residues. Trimming took off 1 base at V and 2 bases at J, with 4 bases between the two ends. As DNA, the CDR3 is TGTGCCAGCAGCCAAGTCCACACAGATACGCAGTATTTT. It yields the protein CASSQVHTDTQYF.

This chain uses TRBV29-1 with TRBJ2-7; D may be TRBD2 (6 bases). Deletions cut 6 bases from V and 2 bases from J, with 14 bases between. Germline CDR1 is SQVTM and CDR2 is ANQGSEA. This CDR3 region has 13 residues. The CDR3 DNA reads TGCAGCGTCGTTGGGACTCTACCCTACGAGCAGTACTTC. It is translated as CSVVGTLPYEQYF.

V and J are TRBV27 and TRBJ2-1; 12 bases map to TRBD2. Unmatched junction bases numbered 2, after V lost 3 bases and J lost 11 bases. The germline V gene encodes CDR1 MNHEY and CDR2 SMNVEV (reference sequence). The CDR3 runs 13 residues. The CDR3, as DNA: TGTGCCAGCAGTTTGAGGACTAGCGGGAAGCAGTTCTTC. It specifies CASSLRTSGKQFF.

This clone showed up just a few times. The rearrangement links TRBV28 to TRBJ2-4, with D unclear. CDR1 is MDHEN, CDR2 SYDVKM, per germline. Trimming pared 5 bases from V and 15 bases from J, leaving 8 bases between. This CDR3 is built from 9 residues. The CDR3 loop is CASSPPLYF. The CDR3 coding sequence is TGTGCCAGCAGTCCTCCTCTGTACTTC.

The V gene is TRBV20-1, the J gene TRBJ1-2; D gene ambiguous. V lost 0 bases and J 4 bases, leaving 3 bases between the germline ends. From germline, CDR1 is DFQATT and CDR2 SNEGSKA (reference sequence). The CDR3 is 11 amino acids. The CDR3 protein is CSARDPYGYTF. In DNA form, the CDR3 reads TGCAGTGCTAGAGACCCCTATGGCTACACCTTC.

This clone has just a few counts. This chain joins TRBV7-9 and TRBJ2-2; 12 bases are shared with TRBD2. The CDR3 spans 16 residues. Germline V CDR1 and CDR2: SEHNR, FQNEAQ (reference sequence). J lost 1 base, V lost 4 bases, and 1 base had no gene match. The CDR3 DNA is TGTGCCAGCAGCTCGGGACTAGCGGGGAACACCGGGGAGCTGTTTTTT. It is translated as CASSSGLAGNTGELFF.

The chain joins TRBV4-2 to TRBJ2-7; D is possibly TRBD1 (5 bases). This CDR3 has 15 amino acids. V lost 4 bases and J lost 5, with 18 bases in between. In germline, CDR1 is LGHNA, CDR2 YNFKEQ. The CDR3 DNA follows: TGTGCCAGCAGCCCAGACCCCCAGGGCTGGGACGAGCAGTACTTC. This sequence encodes CASSPDPQGWDEQYF.

The chain recombines TRBV7-9 with TRBJ2-1, with D unclear. The CDR3 is 10 amino acids. V lost 5 bases and J 8 bases, leaving 4 bases between the germline ends. Germline values: CDR1 SEHNR, CDR2 FQNEAQ (reference sequence). The CDR3 spells CASSTDEQFF. CDR3 in DNA: TGTGCCAGCAGCACCGATGAGCAGTTCTTC.

This clone was observed a handful of times. This chain connects TRBV7-2 to TRBJ2-1; perhaps TRBD2 as D (5 bases). V lost 10 bases and J lost 2, with 12 bases in between. The CDR3 has 13 residues. CDR1 SGHTA and CDR2 FQGNSA come from the germline V gene. The CDR3 loop is CATDRGTYNEQFF. CDR3 DNA: TGTGCCACCGATCGGGGAACCTACAATGAGCAGTTCTTC.

J is TRBJ2-7 and V is TRBV14; 7 bases are a match to TRBD2. Per germline, CDR1 SGHDN and CDR2 FVKESK. After removal of 4 bases from V and 3 bases from J, the junction contained 3 bases not matched to a gene. The CDR3 is 13 residues long. As DNA, the CDR3 is TGTGCCAGCAGCCTCCGGGACTACTACGAGCAGTACTTC. Amino acids: CASSLRDYYEQYF.

The chain joins TRBV2 to TRBJ2-1, with D possibly TRBD2 on 5 matching bases. The V end lost 0 bases, the J end lost 5 bases, and 8 bases lay between the germline ends. The CDR3 consists of 14 residues. Germline V gene sequence: CDR1 SNHLY, CDR2 FYNNEI. CDR3 amino acids: CASSEAGADNEQFF. DNA of the CDR3: TGTGCCAGCAGTGAAGCAGGAGCGGACAATGAGCAGTTCTTC.

The chain is built from TRBV9 and TRBJ2-7, with D maybe TRBD1 (6 bases). This CDR3 has 15 amino acids. Trimming pared 0 bases from V and 0 bases from J, leaving 10 bases between. The V gene's germline CDR1 is SGDLS and CDR2 YYNGEE. The CDR3 bases are TGTGCCAGCAGCGTAGGTCAGGGGCGCTCCTACGAGCAGTACTTC. Protein sequence: CASSVGQGRSYEQYF.

This clone was counted between two and nine times. The chain employs TRBV4-1 and TRBJ1-1; weak D call: TRBD1 (5 bases). The CDR3 spans 15 residues. CDR1 MGHRA and CDR2 YSYEKL come from the germline V gene. The V end was cut by 0 bases, the J end by 5 bases, with 13 bases between. CDR3 amino acids: CASSQEGRVSTEAFF. The CDR3 DNA is TGCGCCAGCAGCCAAGAAGGCAGGGTCTCTACTGAAGCTTTCTTT.

V usage is TRBV7-3 and J usage is TRBJ1-1; 7 nucleotides line up with TRBD1. V lost 10 bases and J lost 5; bases outside the gene matches: 10. CDR1 is SGHTA, CDR2 FQGTGA, per germline. CDR3 size: 13 residues. CDR3 sequence (DNA): TGTGCCACCTCGGAAACAGGGGTAACTGAAGCTTTCTTT. It specifies CATSETGVTEAFF.

This clone has more than one count but fewer than ten. This sequence joins TRBV29-1 and TRBJ2-7, with TRBD2 matching 12 bases. V dropped 6 bases and J dropped 7; count of bases not matched to a gene: 7. The CDR3 contains 13 residues. Looked up from germline, CDR1 is SQVTM and CDR2 is ANQGSEA. The CDR3 nucleotides read TGCAGCGTGGAGCTAGCGGGAGGGGGGGAGCAGTACTTC. Its protein product is CSVELAGGGEQYF.

This chain links TRBV29-1 with TRBJ2-3; D may be TRBD1 (5 bases). The V end was cut by 4 bases, the J end by 0 bases, with 11 bases between. Per germline, CDR1 SQVTM and CDR2 ANQGSEA. The CDR3 runs 14 residues. The CDR3, as DNA: TGCAGCGTTGCTCCCAGGGTGAGCACAGATACGCAGTATTTT. It yields the protein CSVAPRVSTDTQYF.

This clone has more than one count but fewer than ten. The gene calls are TRBV7-9 and TRBJ2-1; TRBD1 matches at 8 bases. The trim removed 5 bases at V and 4 bases at J, leaving 7 bases unmatched. Germline CDR1 is SEHNR and CDR2 is FQNEAQ (reference sequence). The CDR3 is 15 amino acids. The CDR3 sequence is CASSGSGGQYNEQFF. CDR3 sequence (DNA): TGTGCCAGCAGCGGGTCAGGGGGCCAATACAATGAGCAGTTCTTC.

The genes are TRBV9 and TRBJ2-7, with a weak D call TRBD2 (6 bases). Germline V gene data show CDR1 as SGDLS and CDR2 as YYNGEE. This CDR3 has 15 amino acids. Trimming took off 3 bases at V and 0 bases at J, with 13 bases between the two ends. CDR3 DNA: TGTGCCAGCAGCGCGGGACTGTCGGGCTCCTACGAGCAGTACTTC. Translated: CASSAGLSGSYEQYF. The entire variable domain, with the rest obtained from reference TRBV9 and TRBJ2-7, is as follows: DSGVTQTPKHLITATGQRVTLRCSPRSGDLSVYWYQQSLDQGLQFLIQYYNGEERAKGNILERFSAQQFPDLHSELNLSSLELGDSALYFCASSAGLSGSYEQYFGPGTRLTVT.

The chain employs TRBV4-3 and TRBJ2-3, with a possible D match to TRBD2 (5 bases). Germline CDR1 and CDR2: LGHNA and YSLEER. The CDR3 spans 16 residues. The V gene lost 0 bases and the J gene lost 1 base, with 11 bases spanning the gap. The CDR3 region has the DNA TGCGCCAGCAGCCAAGATGGGCTAGCCGGCACAGATACGCAGTATTTT. Protein sequence: CASSQDGLAGTDTQYF.

The rearrangement uses TRBV2 and TRBJ1-6; D ambiguous. The CDR3 totals 11 residues. Trimming left V 2 bases short and J 14 bases short, with 7 bases between. The germline V gene encodes CDR1 SNHLY and CDR2 FYNNEI. CDR3 coding DNA: TGTGCCAGCAGTGAATCCCCGACCCTCCACTTT. Its protein product is CASSESPTLHF.

V is TRBV29-1 and J is TRBJ2-1; no reliable D call. Germline V gene data show CDR1 as SQVTM and CDR2 as ANQGSEA. Between the trimmed V and J ends, which lost 1 base and 9 bases, there was a span of 7 bases. The CDR3 is 11 residues long. The chain's CDR3 is CSVEGRGEQFF. The CDR3 DNA sequence: TGCAGCGTTGAAGGCCGTGGTGAGCAGTTCTTC.

In this sample, this clone turned up once. CDR3 sequence reads: CASSLIGGSYGYTF. The CDR3 DNA reads as TGTGCCAGCAGCTTAATCGGAGGAAGCTATGGCTACACCTTC. The chain links TRBV7-9 to TRBJ1-2; D gene unclear. CDR3 length equals 14 residues. Germline assignment: CDR1 SEHNR and CDR2 FQNEAQ (reference sequence). V was clipped by 2 bases and J by 4 bases, with 11 bases between them.

This sequence joins TRBV4-1 and TRBJ2-7, with a possible D match to TRBD2 (5 bases). This CDR3 contains 15 residues. Trimming left V 4 bases short and J 5 bases short, with 18 bases between. From germline, CDR1 is MGHRA and CDR2 YSYEKL. CDR3 DNA: TGCGCCAGCAGCCGTCCCGGGGAGATCAGGAACGAGCAGTACTTC. Translated: CASSRPGEIRNEQYF.

The chain employs TRBV30 and TRBJ1-1, with D unresolved. The ends were cut back, 4 bases at V and 7 bases at J, with 7 bases in the middle. CDR1 and CDR2 from the germline V gene are GTSNPN and SVGIG (reference sequence). There are 10 residues in the CDR3. CDR3 nucleotides: TGTGCCTGGATTCGAGGTGAAGCTTTCTTT. Translated, it gives CAWIRGEAFF.

There are many counts of this clone. The chain recombines TRBV27 with TRBJ2-4, with TRBD1 matching over 9 bases. Trimming cost V 6 bases and J 6 bases; bases outside gene matches: 6. The CDR3 has 14 residues. In germline, CDR1 is MNHEY, CDR2 SMNVEV (reference sequence). The CDR3 here is CASREQGAGNIQYF. In DNA, the CDR3 is TGTGCCAGCAGGGAACAGGGGGCGGGAAACATTCAGTACTTC.

This clone appeared a few times. This chain links TRBV19 with TRBJ2-7; 10 nucleotides match TRBD2. V trimming: 7 bases; J trimming: 4 bases; junction bases outside the gene matches: 7. Germline CDR1 LNHDA, CDR2 SQIVND (reference sequence). This CDR3 spans 14 amino acids. This CDR3 reads CASTVAGGFYEQYF. As DNA, the CDR3 is TGTGCCAGTACCGTAGCGGGAGGATTTTACGAGCAGTACTTC.